Presented here are 28 T cell receptor beta chains from one specimen sequenced in a study of blood T cell repertoires in COVID-19. Only in-frame clones appear in the TCRdb table, and some are missing; sequencing was by immunoSEQ multiplex PCR. The table has some 300,000 clones, around nine tenths seen once. Material for sequencing was PBMCs or T cells enriched from blood (not recorded which). Every receptor here comes from a woman aged 25 to 45 who had recovered from COVID-19.

J is TRBJ2-3 and V is TRBV25-1, with D tentatively TRBD2 (6 bases). V lost 10 bases and J 8 bases, leaving 28 bases between the germline ends. Germline CDR1 is MGHDK and CDR2 is SYGVNS. The CDR3 covers 16 residues. In nucleotides, the CDR3 is TGTGCCACCCAACCACGAGAGGGACTGCTGAGTCCTACGCAGTATTTT. It is translated as CATQPREGLLSPTQYF. The entire variable domain, with the rest obtained from reference TRBV25-1 and TRBJ2-3, is as follows: EADIYQTPRYLVIGTGKKITLECSQTMGHDKMYWYQQDPGMELHLIHYSYGVNSTEKGDLSSESTVSRIRTEHFPLTLESARPSHTSQYLCATQPREGLLSPTQYFGPGTRLTVL.

This chain connects TRBV10-3 to TRBJ2-1, with a tentative D call TRBD2 (6 bases). Germline lookup yields CDR1 ENHRY and CDR2 SYGVKD. The CDR3 loop spans 14 amino acids. Trimming stripped 3 bases from V and 4 bases from J, with 10 bases between. CDR3: CAISEGAGYNEQFF. The DNA of the CDR3 is TGTGCCATCAGTGAAGGAGCGGGTTACAATGAGCAGTTCTTC.

This clone was counted once. The chain is built from TRBV2 and TRBJ2-3, with TRBD1 identical over 8 bases. Germline V gene sequence: CDR1 SNHLY, CDR2 FYNNEI. This CDR3 spans 15 amino acids. Trimming at V came to 11 bases and at J to 1 base, leaving 11 bases not matched to a gene. CDR3 sequence (DNA): TGTGCCGACAGCAGGCCGGGACAGGGCACAGATACGCAGTATTTT. Translating it yields CADSRPGQGTDTQYF.

The chain is built from TRBV5-8 and TRBJ1-6, with 7 bases lining up with TRBD1. The CDR3 extends over 13 amino acids. V lost 3 bases, J lost 7 bases, and 1 base stayed unmatched. CDR1 is SGHTS, CDR2 YDEGEE, per germline. This chain's CDR3 is CASSSRGNSPLHF. The CDR3 bases are TGTGCCAGCAGCTCCAGGGGGAATTCACCCCTCCACTTT.

The V and J genes are TRBV7-9 and TRBJ1-2; possible D gene TRBD1, 6 bases. Trimming cost V 5 bases and J 2 bases, with 18 bases left between them. Looked up from germline, CDR1 is SEHNR and CDR2 is FQNEAQ (reference sequence). The CDR3 totals 16 residues. For the CDR3, the DNA is TGTGCCAGCAGCCCGAGCGGGGGCAGGGTCAACTATGGCTACACCTTC. Protein: CASSPSGGRVNYGYTF.

This clone was counted once. The chain is built from TRBV25-1 and TRBJ1-2; 9 nucleotides line up with TRBD1. J lost 7 bases, V lost 3 bases, and 6 bases had no gene match. Germline CDR1 MGHDK, CDR2 SYGVNS. The CDR3 runs to 14 residues. The DNA of the CDR3 is TGTGCCAGCAGTGACCCCAAACAGGGGGCTGGCTACACCTTC. Protein: CASSDPKQGAGYTF.

The chain joins TRBV5-6 to TRBJ1-2, with D hard to call. Germline V gives CDR1 SGHDT, CDR2 YYEEEE. CDR3 length equals 14 residues. Trimming took off 4 bases at V and 8 bases at J, with 18 bases between the two ends. The DNA for the CDR3 is TGTGCCAGCAGCCCTGGCGGGGAGGAGGTGGGCTACACCTTC. This encodes CASSPGGEEVGYTF.

The chain employs TRBV7-8 and TRBJ2-3; 9 bases are a match to TRBD2. The CDR3 has 16 residues. Germline V gene sequence: CDR1 SGHVS, CDR2 FQNEAQ. Unmatched junction bases numbered 13, after V lost 6 bases and J lost 6 bases. CDR3 in DNA: TGTGCCAGCAGAAAAACCGTAGCGGGAGTCAGGGATACGCAGTATTTT. Its protein is CASRKTVAGVRDTQYF. The variable domain in full, with the rest retrieved from reference TRBV7-8 and TRBJ2-3, is GAGVSQSPRYKVAKRGQDVALRCDPISGHVSLFWYQQALGQGPEFLTYFQNEAQLDKSGLPSDRFFAERPEGSVSTLKIQRTQQEDSAVYLCASRKTVAGVRDTQYFGPGTRLTVL.

The J gene is TRBJ1-1, the V gene TRBV7-6; no reliable D call. The CDR3 consists of 12 residues. Deletions cut 5 bases from V and 0 bases from J, with 4 bases between. Germline V gene lookup returns CDR1 SGHVS and CDR2 FNYEAQ. This CDR3 reads CASSLLNTEAFF. CDR3 nucleotides: TGTGCCAGCAGCCTCCTGAACACTGAAGCTTTCTTT.

The chain is built from TRBV5-8 and TRBJ1-1, with D perhaps TRBD1 (5 bases). This CDR3 spans 16 amino acids. Germline CDR1 is SGHTS and CDR2 is YDEGEE. V was shortened by 6 bases and J by 5 bases, with 23 bases between the two germline ends. CDR3 residues: CASTNRLNIPKTEAFF. Written as DNA, the CDR3 is TGTGCCAGCACAAACAGGTTGAACATTCCGAAGACTGAAGCTTTCTTT.

Written as DNA, the CDR3 is TGCAGCGTTGAAGACCCGGGACTAGCGGGAGGAAATGAGCAGTTCTTC. Translated, it gives CSVEDPGLAGGNEQFF. V gene TRBV29-1 combines with J gene TRBJ2-1; 15 bases match TRBD2. The CDR3 is 16 residues long. J lost 7 bases, V lost 0 bases, and 4 bases had no gene match. Germline V CDR1 and CDR2: SQVTM, ANQGSEA.

V usage is TRBV10-1 and J usage is TRBJ1-1; D ambiguous. Germline V lookup: CDR1 WNHNN, CDR2 SYGVQD (reference sequence). This CDR3 region has 12 residues. V was cut by 10 bases and J by 1 base, with 10 bases left in between. CDR3 protein: CAIPAGNTEAFF. For the CDR3, the DNA is TGCGCCATTCCGGCAGGGAACACTGAAGCTTTCTTT.

The chain carries TRBV10-3 and TRBJ2-2; TRBD1 matches at 9 bases. Germline V gene data show CDR1 as ENHRY and CDR2 as SYGVKD. The CDR3 sequence is 15 residues long. V was pared by 7 bases and J by 3 bases, with 6 bases of the junction left unmatched. The CDR3 coding sequence is TGTGCCATCAAAATGGGGGACAGGGACACCGGGGAGCTGTTTTTT. This translates into CAIKMGDRDTGELFF.

This chain connects TRBV24-1 to TRBJ2-1, with 7 positions matching TRBD2. The CDR3 consists of 15 residues. Per germline, CDR1 KGHDR and CDR2 SFDVKD. Trimming took 1 base from V and 6 from J; bases not matched to a gene: 5. CDR3 residues: CATSDLEGGRNEQFF. In DNA form, the CDR3 reads TGTGCCACCAGTGATTTAGAGGGAGGGCGCAATGAGCAGTTCTTC.

The V and J genes are TRBV9 and TRBJ2-2; D remains ambiguous. The CDR3 extends over 14 amino acids. Trimming left V 0 bases short and J 4 bases short, with 7 bases between. The germline V gene has CDR1 SGDLS and CDR2 YYNGEE. Here the CDR3 DNA reads TGTGCCAGCAGCGTAGTTGAGTTCACCGGGGAGCTGTTTTTT. This codes for CASSVVEFTGELFF.

The chain has TRBV12-3 or TRBV12-4 and TRBJ1-4, with D unresolved. The CDR3 is made up of 13 amino acids. The V end was cut by 8 bases, the J end by 7 bases, with 14 bases between. DNA for the CDR3: TGTGCCAGCCGAGTTACTCGGAGTGAAAAACTGTTTTTT. It translates to CASRVTRSEKLFF.

The chain recombines TRBV5-4 with TRBJ1-1, with unresolved D. V dropped 1 base and J dropped 0 bases, with 10 bases sitting between them. The length of the CDR3 is 15 residues. CDR1 is SGHNT, CDR2 YYREEE, per germline (reference sequence). This chain's CDR3 is CASSLLARLNTEAFF. The CDR3 bases are TGTGCCAGCAGCTTGCTTGCGCGCCTGAACACTGAAGCTTTCTTT.

The chain uses TRBV20-1 and TRBJ2-1; 12 bases fit TRBD2. Per germline, CDR1 DFQATT and CDR2 SNEGSKA (reference sequence). After removal of 4 bases from V and 15 bases from J, the junction contained 4 bases not matched to a gene. The CDR3 totals 11 residues. The CDR3 sequence is CSATSGRAMFF. The CDR3 DNA reads as TGCAGTGCTACTAGCGGGAGGGCCATGTTCTTC.

The chain uses TRBV7-9 and TRBJ1-1, with a possible D match to TRBD1 (6 bases). This CDR3 spans 13 amino acids. Germline V gene sequence: CDR1 SEHNR, CDR2 FQNEAQ (reference sequence). V was cut by 6 bases and J by 0 bases, with 8 bases left in between. The CDR3 reads CASRQGLNTEAFF. The CDR3 bases are TGTGCCAGCAGACAGGGATTGAACACTGAAGCTTTCTTT.

Comment on this clone: At one boundary the junction diverges from the germline segment, which might be a read error. The chain combines TRBV12-3 or TRBV12-4 with TRBJ2-1; 7 positions match TRBD1. This CDR3 spans 12 amino acids. CDR3 sequence: CASRPFTGVGVF. CDR3 DNA sequence: TGTGCCAGCAGGCCGTTCACAGGGGTTGGTGTCTTC.

The rearrangement joins TRBV10-3 to TRBJ1-1, with 10 bases lining up with TRBD1. The CDR3 has 13 amino acids. Germline CDR1 is ENHRY and CDR2 is SYGVKD. V lost 7 bases to trimming and J lost 10 bases; unmatched junction nucleotides: 9. The DNA for the CDR3 is TGTGCCATCACCGTCGGGACAGGGGCTTCAGCTTTCTTT. It specifies CAITVGTGASAFF.

V is TRBV6-5 and J is TRBJ1-2; D may be TRBD1 (5 bases). Deletions cut 0 bases from V and 6 bases from J, with 11 bases between. The CDR3 has 14 amino acids. The germline CDR1 and CDR2 sequences are MNHEY and SVGAGI. The CDR3 DNA reads TGTGCCAGCAGTTACTCAGGCGGGGGGGATGGCTACACCTTC. This translates into CASSYSGGGDGYTF.

The genes are TRBV5-1 and TRBJ1-2; TRBD1 matches at 9 bases. CDR1 SGHRS and CDR2 YFSETQ come from the germline V gene. This CDR3 comprises 19 residues. J was trimmed by 6 bases and V by 1 base; bases with no gene match: 19. The CDR3 nucleotides are TGCGCCAGCAGCTTGCTATCGTCCCACCCTCTCGGACAGGGGAATGGCTACACCTTC. This sequence encodes CASSLLSSHPLGQGNGYTF.

The chain has TRBV18 and TRBJ1-2; TRBD1 matches 8 bases. This CDR3 comprises 15 residues. CDR1 KGHSH and CDR2 LQKENI come from the germline V gene. V lost 4 bases to trimming and J lost 0 bases; unmatched junction nucleotides: 4. The DNA of the CDR3 is TGTGCCAGCTCACAAGGACAGGGAGCTAACTATGGCTACACCTTC. Its translation is CASSQGQGANYGYTF.

The chain couples TRBV30 to TRBJ1-5, with D tentatively TRBD1 (6 bases). Germline loops: CDR1 GTSNPN, CDR2 SVGIG (reference sequence). The CDR3 length is 15 residues. Trimming stripped 0 bases from V and 3 bases from J, with 12 bases between. The CDR3 DNA follows: TGTGCCTGGAGTGTACTGACAGGTTTCAATCAGCCCCAGCATTTT. It is translated as CAWSVLTGFNQPQHF.

V usage is TRBV24-1 and J usage is TRBJ1-1, with D unclear. Per germline, CDR1 KGHDR and CDR2 SFDVKD. The CDR3 consists of 13 residues. V lost 9 bases to trimming and J lost 2 bases, with 12 bases between them. The DNA of the CDR3 is TGTGCCACCTCTGATGCCGGTAACACTGAAGCTTTCTTT. Protein: CATSDAGNTEAFF.

The CDR3 nucleotides read TGTGCCAGCAGTTTTCTGGCAGAAGCGGGGTACGAGCAGTACTTC. Protein sequence: CASSFLAEAGYEQYF. The V gene is TRBV28, the J gene TRBJ2-7; 7 bases line up with TRBD2. Germline loops: CDR1 MDHEN, CDR2 SYDVKM. The V and J ends lost 3 bases and 4 bases, in that order; junction bases with no gene match: 9. The length of the CDR3 is 15 residues.

This sequence joins TRBV2 and TRBJ2-5; 13 bases fit TRBD2. CDR1 SNHLY and CDR2 FYNNEI come from the germline V gene. Trimming cost V 10 bases and J 4 bases; bases outside gene matches: 6. This CDR3 spans 14 amino acids. CDR3 DNA sequence: TGTGCCACTAGACTAGCGGGAGGTTCAGAGACCCAGTACTTC. Translating gives CATRLAGGSETQYF.